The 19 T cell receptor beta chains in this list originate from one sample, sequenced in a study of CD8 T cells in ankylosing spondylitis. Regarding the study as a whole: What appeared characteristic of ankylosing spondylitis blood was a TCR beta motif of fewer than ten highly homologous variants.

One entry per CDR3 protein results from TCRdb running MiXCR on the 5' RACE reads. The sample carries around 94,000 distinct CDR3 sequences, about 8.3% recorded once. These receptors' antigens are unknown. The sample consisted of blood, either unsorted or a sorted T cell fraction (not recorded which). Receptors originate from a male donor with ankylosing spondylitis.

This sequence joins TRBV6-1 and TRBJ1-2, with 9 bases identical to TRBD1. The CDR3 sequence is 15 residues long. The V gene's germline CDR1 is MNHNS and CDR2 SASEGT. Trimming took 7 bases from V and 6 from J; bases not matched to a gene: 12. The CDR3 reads CASTEDRGRYHGYTF. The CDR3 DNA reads TGTGCCAGCACCGAGGACAGGGGCCGTTATCATGGCTACACCTTC.

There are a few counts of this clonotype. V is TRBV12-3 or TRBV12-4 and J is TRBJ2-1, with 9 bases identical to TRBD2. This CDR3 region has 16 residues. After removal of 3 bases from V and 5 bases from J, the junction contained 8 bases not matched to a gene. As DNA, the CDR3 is TGTGCCAGCAGTTTCTTGGCGGGAGGGCCCAACAATGAGCAGTTCTTC. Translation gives CASSFLAGGPNNEQFF.

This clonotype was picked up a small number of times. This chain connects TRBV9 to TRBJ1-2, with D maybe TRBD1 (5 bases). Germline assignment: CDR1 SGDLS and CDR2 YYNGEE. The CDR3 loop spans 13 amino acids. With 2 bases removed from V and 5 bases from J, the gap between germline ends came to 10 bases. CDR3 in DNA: TGTGCCAGCAGCGTCGGGGACTATTATGGCTACACCTTC. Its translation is CASSVGDYYGYTF.

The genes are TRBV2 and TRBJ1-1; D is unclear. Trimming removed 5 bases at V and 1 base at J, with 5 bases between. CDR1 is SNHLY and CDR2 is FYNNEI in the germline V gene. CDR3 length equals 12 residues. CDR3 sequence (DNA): TGTGCCAGCAGTTACAAGAACACTGAAGCTTTCTTT. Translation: CASSYKNTEAFF.

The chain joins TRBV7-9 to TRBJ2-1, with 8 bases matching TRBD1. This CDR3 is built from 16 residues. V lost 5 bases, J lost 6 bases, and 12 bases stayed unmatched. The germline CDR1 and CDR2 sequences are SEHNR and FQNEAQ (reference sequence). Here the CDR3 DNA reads TGTGCCAGCAGCACCCCAGAGGACAGGGTGTTCAATGAGCAGTTCTTC. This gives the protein CASSTPEDRVFNEQFF.

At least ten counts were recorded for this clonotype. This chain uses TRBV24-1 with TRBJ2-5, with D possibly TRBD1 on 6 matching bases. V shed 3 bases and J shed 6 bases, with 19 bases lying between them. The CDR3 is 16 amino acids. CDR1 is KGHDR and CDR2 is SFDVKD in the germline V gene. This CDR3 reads CATSDPNRVGRQTQYF. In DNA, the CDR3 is TGTGCCACCAGTGATCCCAACAGGGTCGGGCGGCAGACCCAGTACTTC.

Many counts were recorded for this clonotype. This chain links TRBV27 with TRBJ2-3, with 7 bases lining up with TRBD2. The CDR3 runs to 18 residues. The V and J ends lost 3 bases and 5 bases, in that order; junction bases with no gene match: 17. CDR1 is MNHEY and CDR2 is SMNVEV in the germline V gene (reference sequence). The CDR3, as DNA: TGTGCCAGCAGTTTTGGCAGGGCGGGAGAAGGGTTAGGAGATACGCAGTATTTT. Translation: CASSFGRAGEGLGDTQYF.

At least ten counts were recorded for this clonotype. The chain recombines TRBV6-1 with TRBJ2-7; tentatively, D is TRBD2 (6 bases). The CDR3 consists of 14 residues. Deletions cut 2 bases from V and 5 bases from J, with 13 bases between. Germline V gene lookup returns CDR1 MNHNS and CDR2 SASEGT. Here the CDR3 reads CASSETGGSDEQYV. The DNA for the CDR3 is TGTGCCAGCAGTGAAACAGGAGGGAGCGACGAGCAGTACGTC.

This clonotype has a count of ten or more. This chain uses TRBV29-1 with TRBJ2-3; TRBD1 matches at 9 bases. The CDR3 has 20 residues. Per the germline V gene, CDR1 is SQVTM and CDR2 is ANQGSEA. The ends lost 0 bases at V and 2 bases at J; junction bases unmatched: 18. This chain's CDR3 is CSVEDSTGGYREEDTDTQYF. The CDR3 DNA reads TGCAGCGTTGAAGATTCGACAGGGGGTTACCGGGAGGAGGACACAGATACGCAGTATTTT.

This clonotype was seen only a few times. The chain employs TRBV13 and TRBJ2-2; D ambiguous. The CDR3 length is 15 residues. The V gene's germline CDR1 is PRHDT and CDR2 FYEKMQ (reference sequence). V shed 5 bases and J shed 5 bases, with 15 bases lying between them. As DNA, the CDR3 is TGTGCCAGCAGCGTAGACAATTTCAGAACCGGGGAGCTGTTTTTT. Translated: CASSVDNFRTGELFF.

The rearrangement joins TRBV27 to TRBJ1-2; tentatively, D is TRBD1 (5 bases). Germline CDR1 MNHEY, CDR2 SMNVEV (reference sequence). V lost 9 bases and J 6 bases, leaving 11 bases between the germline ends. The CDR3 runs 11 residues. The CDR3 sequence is CASQGLNGYTF. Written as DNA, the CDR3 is TGTGCCAGTCAGGGTCTGAATGGCTACACCTTC.

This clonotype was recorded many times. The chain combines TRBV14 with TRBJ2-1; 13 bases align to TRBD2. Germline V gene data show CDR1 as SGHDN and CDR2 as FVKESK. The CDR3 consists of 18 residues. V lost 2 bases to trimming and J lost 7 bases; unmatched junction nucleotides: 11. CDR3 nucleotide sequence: TGTGCCAGCAGCCAAAAGGGTAGGGGACTAGCGGGAATGAATGAGCAGTTCTTC. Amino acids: CASSQKGRGLAGMNEQFF.

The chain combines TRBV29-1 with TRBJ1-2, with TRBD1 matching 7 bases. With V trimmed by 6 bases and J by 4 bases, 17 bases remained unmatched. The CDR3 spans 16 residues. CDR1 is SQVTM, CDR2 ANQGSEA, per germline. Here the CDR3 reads CSVIALDRAQSYGYTF. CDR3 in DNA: TGCAGCGTCATAGCTTTAGACAGGGCCCAAAGCTATGGCTACACCTTC.

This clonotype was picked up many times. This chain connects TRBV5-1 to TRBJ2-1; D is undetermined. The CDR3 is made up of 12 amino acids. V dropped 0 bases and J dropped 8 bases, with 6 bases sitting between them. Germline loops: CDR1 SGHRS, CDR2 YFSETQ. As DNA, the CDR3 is TGCGCCAGCAGCTTGGGTGTCGATGAGCAGTTCTTC. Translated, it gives CASSLGVDEQFF. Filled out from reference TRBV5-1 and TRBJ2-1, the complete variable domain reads KAGVTQTPRYLIKTRGQQVTLSCSPISGHRSVSWYQQTPGQGLQFLFEYFSETQRNKGNFPGRFSGRQFSNSRSEMNVSTLELGDSALYLCASSLGVDEQFFGPGTRLTVL.

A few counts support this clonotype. Written as DNA, the CDR3 is TGTGCCAGCAGCTTAGGGACTAGCGGGGCCCTCTCCTACAATGAGCAGTTCTTC. This encodes CASSLGTSGALSYNEQFF. This sequence joins TRBV11-2 and TRBJ2-1, with TRBD2 matching over 12 bases. V trimming: 1 base; J trimming: 0 bases; junction bases outside the gene matches: 4. The CDR3 runs 18 residues. The germline V gene encodes CDR1 SGHAT and CDR2 FQNNGV.

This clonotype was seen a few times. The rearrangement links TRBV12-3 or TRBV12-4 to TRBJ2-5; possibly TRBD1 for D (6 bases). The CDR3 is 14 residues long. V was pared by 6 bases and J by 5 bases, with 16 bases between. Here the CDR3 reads CASRSQGSWETQYF. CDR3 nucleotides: TGTGCCAGCAGATCACAGGGATCCTGGGAGACCCAGTACTTC.

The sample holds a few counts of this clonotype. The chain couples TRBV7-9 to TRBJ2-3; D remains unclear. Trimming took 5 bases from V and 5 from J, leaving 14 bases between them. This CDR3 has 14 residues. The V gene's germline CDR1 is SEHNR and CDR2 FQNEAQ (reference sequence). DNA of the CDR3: TGTGCCAGCAGCCAGGCGAGCTGGGAAGATACGCAGTATTTT. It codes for CASSQASWEDTQYF.

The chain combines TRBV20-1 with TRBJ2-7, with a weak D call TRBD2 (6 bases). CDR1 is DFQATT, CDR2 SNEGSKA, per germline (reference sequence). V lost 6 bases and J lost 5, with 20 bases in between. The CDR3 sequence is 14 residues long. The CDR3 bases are TGCAGTGCCCTCGGGACTGGGGCTAGGCACGAGCAGTACTTC. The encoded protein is CSALGTGARHEQYF.

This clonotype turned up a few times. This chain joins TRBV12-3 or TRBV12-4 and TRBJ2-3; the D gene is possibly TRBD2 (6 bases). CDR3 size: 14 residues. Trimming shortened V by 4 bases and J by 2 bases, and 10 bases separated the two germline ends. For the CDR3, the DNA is TGTGCCAGCAGTTGGACGGGAGCCACAGATACGCAGTATTTT. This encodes CASSWTGATDTQYF.